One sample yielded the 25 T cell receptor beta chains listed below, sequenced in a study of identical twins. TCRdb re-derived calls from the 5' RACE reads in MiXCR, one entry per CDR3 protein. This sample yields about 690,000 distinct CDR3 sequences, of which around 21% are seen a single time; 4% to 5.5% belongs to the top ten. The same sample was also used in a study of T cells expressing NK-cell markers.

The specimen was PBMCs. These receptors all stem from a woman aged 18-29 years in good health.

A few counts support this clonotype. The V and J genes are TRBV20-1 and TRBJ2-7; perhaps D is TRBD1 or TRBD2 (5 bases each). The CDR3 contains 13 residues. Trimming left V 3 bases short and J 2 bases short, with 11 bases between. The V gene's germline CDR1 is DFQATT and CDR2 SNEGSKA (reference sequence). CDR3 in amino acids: CSARLVGPYEQYF. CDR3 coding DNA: TGCAGTGCTAGGTTGGTGGGACCCTACGAGCAGTACTTC.

CDR3 in amino acids: CASSYSIGTGHGYTF. The CDR3 nucleotides are TGTGCCAGCAGTTACTCGATCGGGACAGGGCATGGCTACACCTTC. The chain employs TRBV6-5 and TRBJ1-2, with 9 positions matching TRBD1. V lost 0 bases, J lost 6 bases, and 5 bases stayed unmatched. In germline, CDR1 is MNHEY, CDR2 SVGAGI. The CDR3 spans 15 residues.

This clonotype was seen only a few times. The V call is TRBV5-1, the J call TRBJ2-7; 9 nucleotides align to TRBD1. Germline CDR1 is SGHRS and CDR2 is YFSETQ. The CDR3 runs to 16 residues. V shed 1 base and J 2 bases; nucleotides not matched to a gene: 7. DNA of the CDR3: TGCGCCAGCAGCTTGCCCGGGACAGGGATCCCCTACGAGCAGTACTTC. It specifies CASSLPGTGIPYEQYF.

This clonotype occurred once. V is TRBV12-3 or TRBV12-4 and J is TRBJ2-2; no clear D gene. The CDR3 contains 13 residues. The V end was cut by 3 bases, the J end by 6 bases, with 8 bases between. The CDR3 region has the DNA TGTGCCAGCAGTTTTTTGGGTCCCGGGGAGCTGTTTTTT. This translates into CASSFLGPGELFF.

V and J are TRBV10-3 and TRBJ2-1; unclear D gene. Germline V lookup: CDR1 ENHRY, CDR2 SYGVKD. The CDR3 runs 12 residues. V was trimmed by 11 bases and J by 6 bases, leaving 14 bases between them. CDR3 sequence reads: CAANSIFNEQFF. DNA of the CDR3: TGTGCCGCGAATAGTATATTCAATGAGCAGTTCTTC.

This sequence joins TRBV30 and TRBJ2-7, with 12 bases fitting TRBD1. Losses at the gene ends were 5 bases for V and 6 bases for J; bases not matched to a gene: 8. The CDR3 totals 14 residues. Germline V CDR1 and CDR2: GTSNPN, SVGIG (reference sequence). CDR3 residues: CAWAGQGARGEQYF. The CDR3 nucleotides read TGTGCCTGGGCGGGACAGGGGGCGCGTGGCGAGCAGTACTTC.

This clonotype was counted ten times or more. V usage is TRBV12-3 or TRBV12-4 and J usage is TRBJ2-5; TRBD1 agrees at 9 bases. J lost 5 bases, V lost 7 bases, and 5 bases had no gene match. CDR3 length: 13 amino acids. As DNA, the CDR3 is TGTGCCAGCACCCCCGACAGGGGGGAGACCCAGTACTTC. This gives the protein CASTPDRGETQYF.

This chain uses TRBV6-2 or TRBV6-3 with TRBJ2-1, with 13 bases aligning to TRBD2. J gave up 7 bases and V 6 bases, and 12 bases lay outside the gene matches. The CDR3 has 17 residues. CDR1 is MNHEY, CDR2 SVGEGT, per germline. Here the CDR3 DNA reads TGTGCCAGCAGCCGCCACCAGACTAGCGGGAGGAGGAATGAGCAGTTCTTC. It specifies CASSRHQTSGRRNEQFF.

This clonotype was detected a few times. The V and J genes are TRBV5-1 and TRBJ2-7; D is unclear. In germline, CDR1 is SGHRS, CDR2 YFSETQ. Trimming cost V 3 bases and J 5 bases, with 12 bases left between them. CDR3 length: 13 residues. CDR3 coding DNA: TGCGCCAGCAGCTCAGCGCGGACCCACGAGCAGTACTTC. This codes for CASSSARTHEQYF. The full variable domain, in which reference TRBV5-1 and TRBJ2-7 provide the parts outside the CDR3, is KAGVTQTPRYLIKTRGQQVTLSCSPISGHRSVSWYQQTPGQGLQFLFEYFSETQRNKGNFPGRFSGRQFSNSRSEMNVSTLELGDSALYLCASSSARTHEQYFGPGTRLTVT.

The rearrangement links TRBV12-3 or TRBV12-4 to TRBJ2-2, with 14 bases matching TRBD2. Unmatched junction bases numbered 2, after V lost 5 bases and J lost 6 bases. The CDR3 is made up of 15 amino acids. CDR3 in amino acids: CASSGLAGGSGELFF. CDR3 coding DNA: TGTGCCAGCAGTGGACTAGCGGGAGGATCCGGGGAGCTGTTTTTT.

The DNA for the CDR3 is TGTGCCAGCAGCTTTTGGACACTAGCGGTAACCTACGAGCAGTACTTC. This gives the protein CASSFWTLAVTYEQYF. The chain uses TRBV7-8 and TRBJ2-7, with 8 positions matching TRBD2. J was trimmed by 2 bases and V by 3 bases; bases with no gene match: 9. Germline CDR1 is SGHVS and CDR2 is FQNEAQ. This CDR3 contains 16 residues.

The CDR3 reads CSVDSSSSYNEQFF. The CDR3 region has the DNA TGCAGCGTTGACAGTAGTAGCTCCTACAATGAGCAGTTCTTC. V gene TRBV29-1 combines with J gene TRBJ2-1; no clear D. The germline V and J ends were trimmed by 3 bases and 0 bases, with 9 bases remaining between them. Germline CDR1 SQVTM, CDR2 ANQGSEA. This CDR3 region has 14 residues.

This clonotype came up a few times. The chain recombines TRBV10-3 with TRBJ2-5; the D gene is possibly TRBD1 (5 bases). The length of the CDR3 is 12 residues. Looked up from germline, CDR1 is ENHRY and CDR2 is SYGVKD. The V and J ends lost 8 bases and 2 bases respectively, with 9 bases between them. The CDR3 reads CAIGADQETQYF. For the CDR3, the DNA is TGTGCCATCGGGGCAGATCAAGAGACCCAGTACTTC.

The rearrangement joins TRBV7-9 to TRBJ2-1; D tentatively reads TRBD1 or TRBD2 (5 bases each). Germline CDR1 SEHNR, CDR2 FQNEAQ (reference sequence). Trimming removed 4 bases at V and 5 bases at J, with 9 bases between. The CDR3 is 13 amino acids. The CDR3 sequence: CASSSGAHNEQFF. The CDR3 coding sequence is TGTGCCAGCAGCTCCGGGGCCCACAATGAGCAGTTCTTC. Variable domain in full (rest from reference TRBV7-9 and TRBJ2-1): DTGVSQNPRHKITKRGQNVTFRCDPISEHNRLYWYRQTLGQGPEFLTYFQNEAQLEKSRLLSDRFSAERPKGSFSTLEIQRTEQGDSAMYLCASSSGAHNEQFFGPGTRLTVL.

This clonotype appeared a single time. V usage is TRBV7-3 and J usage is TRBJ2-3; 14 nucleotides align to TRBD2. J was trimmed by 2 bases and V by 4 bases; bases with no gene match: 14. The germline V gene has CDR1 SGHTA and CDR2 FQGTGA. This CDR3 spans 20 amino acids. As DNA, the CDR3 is TGTGCCAGCAGCTCAACAGGGACTAGCGGGAGAGCCCTTTACACAGATACGCAGTATTTT. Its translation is CASSSTGTSGRALYTDTQYF.

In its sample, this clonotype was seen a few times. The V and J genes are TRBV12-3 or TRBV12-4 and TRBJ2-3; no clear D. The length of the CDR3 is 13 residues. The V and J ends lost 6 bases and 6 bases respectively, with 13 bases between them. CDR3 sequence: CASSSIMVDTQYF. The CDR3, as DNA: TGTGCCAGCAGCTCTATCATGGTGGATACGCAGTATTTT.

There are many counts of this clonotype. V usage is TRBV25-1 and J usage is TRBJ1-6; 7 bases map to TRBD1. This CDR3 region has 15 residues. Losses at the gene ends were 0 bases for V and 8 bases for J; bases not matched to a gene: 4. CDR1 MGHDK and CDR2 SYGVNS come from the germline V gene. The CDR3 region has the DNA TGTGCCAGCAGTGAATACACAGGGGCATATTCACCCCTCCACTTT. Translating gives CASSEYTGAYSPLHF.

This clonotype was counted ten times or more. The CDR3 sequence is CASSFGEVYEQFF. The CDR3 nucleotides are TGTGCCAGCAGCTTTGGGGAAGTGTATGAGCAGTTCTTC. The chain carries TRBV7-8 and TRBJ2-1; D gene ambiguous. Germline V CDR1 and CDR2: SGHVS, FQNEAQ. Trimming removed 3 bases at V and 8 bases at J, with 11 bases between. The CDR3 runs to 13 residues.

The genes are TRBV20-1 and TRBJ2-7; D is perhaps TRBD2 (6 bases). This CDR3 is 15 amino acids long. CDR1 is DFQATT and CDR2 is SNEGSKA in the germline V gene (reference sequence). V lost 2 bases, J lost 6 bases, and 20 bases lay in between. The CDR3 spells CSARPRLVRAREQYF. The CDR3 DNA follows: TGCAGTGCTAGACCCCGACTAGTTCGGGCTCGCGAGCAGTACTTC.

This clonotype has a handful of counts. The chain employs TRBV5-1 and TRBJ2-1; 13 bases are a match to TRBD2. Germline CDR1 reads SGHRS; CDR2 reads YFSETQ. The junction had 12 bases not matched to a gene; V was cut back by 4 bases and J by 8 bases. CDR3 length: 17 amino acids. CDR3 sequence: CASSPTSGRANIYEQFF. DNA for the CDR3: TGCGCCAGCAGCCCCACTAGCGGGAGGGCCAATATCTATGAGCAGTTCTTC. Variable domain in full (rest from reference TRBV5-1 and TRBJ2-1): KAGVTQTPRYLIKTRGQQVTLSCSPISGHRSVSWYQQTPGQGLQFLFEYFSETQRNKGNFPGRFSGRQFSNSRSEMNVSTLELGDSALYLCASSPTSGRANIYEQFFGPGTRLTVL.

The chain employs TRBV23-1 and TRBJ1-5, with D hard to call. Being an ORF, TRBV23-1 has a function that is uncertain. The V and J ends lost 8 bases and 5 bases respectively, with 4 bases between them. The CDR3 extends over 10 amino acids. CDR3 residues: CASHHQPQHF. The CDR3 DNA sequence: TGCGCCAGCCACCATCAGCCCCAGCATTTT.

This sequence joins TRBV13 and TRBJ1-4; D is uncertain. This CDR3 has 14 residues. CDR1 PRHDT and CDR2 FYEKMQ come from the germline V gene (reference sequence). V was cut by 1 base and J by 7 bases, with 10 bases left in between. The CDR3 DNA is TGTGCCAGCAGCTTAGCCCTGGAGGGTGAAAAACTGTTTTTT. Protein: CASSLALEGEKLFF. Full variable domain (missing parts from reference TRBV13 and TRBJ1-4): AAGVIQSPRHLIKEKRETATLKCYPIPRHDTVYWYQQGPGQDPQFLISFYEKMQSDKGSIPDRFSAQQFSDYHSELNMSSLELGDSALYFCASSLALEGEKLFFGSGTQLSVL.

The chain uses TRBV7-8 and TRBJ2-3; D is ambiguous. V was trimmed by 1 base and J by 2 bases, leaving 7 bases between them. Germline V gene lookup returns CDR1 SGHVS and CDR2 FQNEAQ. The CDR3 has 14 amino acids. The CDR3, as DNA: TGTGCCAGCAGCTTAGTGGTGAACACAGATACGCAGTATTTT. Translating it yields CASSLVVNTDTQYF.

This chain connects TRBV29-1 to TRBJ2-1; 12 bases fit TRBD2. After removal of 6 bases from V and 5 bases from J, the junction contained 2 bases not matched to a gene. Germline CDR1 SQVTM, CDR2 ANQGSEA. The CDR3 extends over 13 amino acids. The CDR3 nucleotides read TGCAGCGTCGGACTAGCGGGACACAATGAGCAGTTCTTC. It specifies CSVGLAGHNEQFF.

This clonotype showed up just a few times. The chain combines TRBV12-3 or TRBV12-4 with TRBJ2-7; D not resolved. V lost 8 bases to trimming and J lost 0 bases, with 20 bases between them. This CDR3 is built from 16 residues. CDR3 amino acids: CASRRGAERSSYEQYF. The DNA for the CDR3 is TGTGCCAGCCGAAGAGGAGCCGAAAGGAGCTCCTACGAGCAGTACTTC.